Sequencing of this TCR beta chain was carried out in a study of beta chain features in type 1 diabetes. Whole-study context: All samples together contributed 90 million to 130 million sorted cells for examination.

Per the germline V gene, CDR1 is GTSNPN and CDR2 is SVGIG (reference sequence). The V end was cut by 0 bases, the J end by 2 bases, with 6 bases between. This CDR3 comprises 13 residues. Study-wide results and limits: Type 1 diabetes patients had moderately but significantly shorter TCRB CDR3s in all four CD4+ subsets. Shorter templates might be favored by PCR, and equally so in patients and in controls. It was not settled here whether HLA type affects TCRB rearrangement.

A word on this clone: The antigen is not known.

As every portion of the isolated RNA was reverse transcribed, the sequencing read expressed TCRB transcripts. Produced via immunoSEQ multiplex PCR; TCRdb's table is partial and in-frame only. Among hundreds of thousands of clones listed, over 11% were seen once. This chain links TRBV30 with TRBJ2-3, with unresolved D. The TCR sequence derives from a man in his late teens or twenties with type 1 diabetes. Sample: naive CD4+ T cells from blood. This chain's CDR3 is CAWSVMDTDTQYF. CDR3 in DNA: TGTGCCTGGAGTGTTATGGACACAGATACGCAGTATTTT.